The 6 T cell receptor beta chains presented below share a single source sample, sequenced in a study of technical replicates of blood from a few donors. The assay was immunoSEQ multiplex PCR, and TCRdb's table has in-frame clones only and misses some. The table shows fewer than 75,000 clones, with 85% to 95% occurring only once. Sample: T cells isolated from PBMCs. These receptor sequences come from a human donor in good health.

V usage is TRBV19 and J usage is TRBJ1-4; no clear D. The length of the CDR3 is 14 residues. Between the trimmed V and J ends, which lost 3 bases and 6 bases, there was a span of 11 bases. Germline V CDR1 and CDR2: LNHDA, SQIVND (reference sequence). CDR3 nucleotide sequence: TGTGCCAGTAGTATCCCCGGGAGGGATGAAAAACTGTTTTTT. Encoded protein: CASSIPGRDEKLFF.

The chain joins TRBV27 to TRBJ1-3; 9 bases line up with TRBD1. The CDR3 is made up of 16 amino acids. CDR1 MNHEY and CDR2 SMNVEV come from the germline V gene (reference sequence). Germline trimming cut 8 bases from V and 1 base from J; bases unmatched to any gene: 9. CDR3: CASGDGTGPSGNTIYF. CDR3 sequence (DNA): TGTGCCAGCGGCGACGGGACAGGGCCGTCTGGAAACACCATATATTTT.

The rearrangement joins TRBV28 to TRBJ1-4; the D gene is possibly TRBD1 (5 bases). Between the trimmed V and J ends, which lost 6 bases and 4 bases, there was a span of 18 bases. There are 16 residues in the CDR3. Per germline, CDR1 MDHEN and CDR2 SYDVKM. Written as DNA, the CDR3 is TGTGCCAGCAGCCCTCTAGGCGACAGCATTAATGAAAAACTGTTTTTT. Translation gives CASSPLGDSINEKLFF.

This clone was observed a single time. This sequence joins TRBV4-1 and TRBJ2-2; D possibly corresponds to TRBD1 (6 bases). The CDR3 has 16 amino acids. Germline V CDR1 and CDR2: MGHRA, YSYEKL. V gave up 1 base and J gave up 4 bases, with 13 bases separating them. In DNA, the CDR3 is TGCGCCAGCAGCCAAGTGTTCAGGGGTCGCACCGGGGAGCTGTTTTTT. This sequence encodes CASSQVFRGRTGELFF.

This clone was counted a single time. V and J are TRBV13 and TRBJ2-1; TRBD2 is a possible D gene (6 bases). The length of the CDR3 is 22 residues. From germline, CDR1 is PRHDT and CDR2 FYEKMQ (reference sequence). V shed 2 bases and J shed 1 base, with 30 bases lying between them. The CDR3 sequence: CASSLSLPTPGRGVRSYNEQFF. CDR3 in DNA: TGTGCCAGCAGCTTATCCTTACCCACCCCGGGACGCGGGGTTCGATCCTACAATGAGCAGTTCTTC.

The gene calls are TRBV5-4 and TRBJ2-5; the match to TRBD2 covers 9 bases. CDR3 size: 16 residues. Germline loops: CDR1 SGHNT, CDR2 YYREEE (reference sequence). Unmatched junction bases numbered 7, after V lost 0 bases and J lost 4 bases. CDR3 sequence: CASSLAAGGHGETQYF. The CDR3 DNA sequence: TGTGCCAGCAGCTTGGCCGCGGGAGGGCATGGAGAGACCCAGTACTTC.